This T cell receptor beta chain was observed in a study of radiotherapy plus CTLA-4 blockade in lung cancer (dated by TCRdb to 2016 to 2018). Regarding the complete study: Among the enrolled patients, around 19% had an objective response, and 31% reached disease control. What the study reported, not specific to this receptor: After treatment with radiotherapy and ipilimumab, TCR clones that originated in tumors expanded in peripheral blood. Early dynamic changes in blood T cell clones, together with increased serum interferon-beta after radiation, were reported as the strongest predictors of response.

The study evaluated CTLA-4 blockade (ipilimumab) given together with focal radiation therapy in patients who had chemo-refractory metastatic non-small-cell lung cancer. Concerning this clone: Its recognized antigen is unknown. No quality values exist for individual bases; no much larger clone is one base distant.

Library method: the immunoSEQ multiplex PCR assay. Sourced from immuneACCESS, this table was stored by TCRdb with only in-frame sequences that have V and J called. A share of the clones is absent; for the studies checked, an unresolved V gene accounts for under half, and the remainder has no known explanation. The sample table lists over 50,000 clones, approximately 79% of them with a count of one. Around 16% of the sample is taken by the ten largest. V sheds 0 bases and J sheds 1 base, leaving 10 bases between their ends. The CDR3 starts with the cysteine, ends with the phenylalanine, and has 15 residues. Just the 45-base CDR3 DNA is kept, in frame starting at base 1. The germline V gene (reference sequence) supplies CDR1 SGHKS and CDR2 YYEKEE.

The clonotype originates from a human donor with non-small cell lung cancer who had a complete response to radiotherapy plus ipilimumab. The rearrangement combines TRBV5-5 with TRBJ2-5; the D region possibly corresponds to TRBD1 (6 bases align). Sample: peripheral blood, taken from a patient treated with radiotherapy plus ipilimumab. The sequenced DNA: TGTGCCAGCAGCTTGGCTGTCAGGGGCCAAGAGACCCAGTACTTC. Its protein product is CASSLAVRGQETQYF.